The 9 T cell receptor beta chains reported below all come from one sample, sequenced in a study of blood T cell repertoires in COVID-19. TCRdb keeps only in-frame clones here, not all; method: immunoSEQ multiplex PCR. The sample lists about 370,000 clones, more than 80% seen once, with 0.9% to 1.1% in the top ten. The material sequenced was PBMCs or T cells enriched from blood (not recorded which). The receptor set was obtained from a man between 18 and 29 years old who had recovered from COVID-19.

The V and J genes are TRBV28 and TRBJ1-5; D uncertain. The ends were cut back, 2 bases at V and 3 bases at J, with 14 bases in the middle. This CDR3 is built from 16 residues. Germline assignment: CDR1 MDHEN and CDR2 SYDVKM. CDR3 nucleotide sequence: TGTGCCAGCAGTTTACCGGGGATCCAAATCAATCAGCCCCAGCATTTT. This encodes CASSLPGIQINQPQHF.

V gene TRBV5-1 combines with J gene TRBJ1-6, with D maybe TRBD1 (6 bases). Germline V gene sequence: CDR1 SGHRS, CDR2 YFSETQ. The ends were cut back, 5 bases at V and 10 bases at J, with 13 bases in the middle. The length of the CDR3 is 13 residues. The CDR3 DNA sequence: TGCGCCAGCAGTTCCAGGGGAGAATCACCCCTCCACTTT. It is translated as CASSSRGESPLHF.

This chain joins TRBV14 and TRBJ2-1, with TRBD1 matching over 7 bases. In germline, CDR1 is SGHDN, CDR2 FVKESK. Unmatched junction bases numbered 6, after V lost 5 bases and J lost 2 bases. CDR3 size: 15 residues. The CDR3 nucleotides read TGTGCCAGCAGCAAGACAGGGTCTACCTACAATGAGCAGTTCTTC. This encodes CASSKTGSTYNEQFF.

In the case of this clone: The same CDR3 can be traced to other DNA sequences in this sample. The V call is TRBV12-3 or TRBV12-4, the J call TRBJ1-2; D remains ambiguous. The CDR3 loop spans 11 amino acids. V lost 7 bases to trimming and J lost 5 bases, with 8 bases between them. The CDR3 is CASTTGYGYTF. The CDR3 DNA sequence: TGTGCCAGCACCACGGGGTATGGCTACACCTTC.

This clone has a single count. The chain joins TRBV7-3 to TRBJ2-3, with a weak D call TRBD2 (6 bases). Germline CDR1 reads SGHTA; CDR2 reads FQGTGA. V was trimmed by 3 bases and J by 4 bases, leaving 11 bases between them. The CDR3 consists of 14 residues. CDR3: CASSFRGGADTQYF. CDR3 bases: TGTGCCAGCAGCTTTAGAGGAGGGGCAGATACGCAGTATTTT.

V gene TRBV6-5 combines with J gene TRBJ2-3, with 7 bases lining up with TRBD2. Per the germline V gene, CDR1 is MNHEY and CDR2 is SVGAGI. The CDR3 has 10 amino acids. V dropped 8 bases and J dropped 12; count of bases not matched to a gene: 5. CDR3 protein: CASGTTDQYF. CDR3 coding DNA: TGTGCCAGCGGGACTACCGATCAGTATTTT.

The chain employs TRBV5-1 and TRBJ1-1, with D possibly being TRBD1 (5 bases). The germline V gene has CDR1 SGHRS and CDR2 YFSETQ. Trimming took 7 bases from V and 1 from J, leaving 11 bases between them. The CDR3 covers 13 residues. The CDR3 nucleotides are TGCGCCAGCGGGGGGACTACGAACACTGAAGCTTTCTTT. Translating gives CASGGTTNTEAFF.

The chain carries TRBV5-8 and TRBJ1-5; D not certain. The length of the CDR3 is 13 residues. Germline V gene data show CDR1 as SGHTS and CDR2 as YDEGEE. V lost 0 bases to trimming and J lost 5 bases, with 6 bases between them. In DNA form, the CDR3 reads TGTGCCAGCAGCTTGGAGTGGCATCAGCCCCAGCATTTT. Translating it yields CASSLEWHQPQHF.

The chain links TRBV4-1 to TRBJ2-1; 8 bases are a match to TRBD2. This CDR3 is built from 18 residues. Germline V lookup: CDR1 MGHRA, CDR2 YSYEKL. J was trimmed by 0 bases and V by 0 bases; bases with no gene match: 7. The CDR3 sequence: CASSQDRISGISYNEQFF. As DNA, the CDR3 is TGCGCCAGCAGCCAAGATCGAATTAGCGGGATCTCCTACAATGAGCAGTTCTTC.